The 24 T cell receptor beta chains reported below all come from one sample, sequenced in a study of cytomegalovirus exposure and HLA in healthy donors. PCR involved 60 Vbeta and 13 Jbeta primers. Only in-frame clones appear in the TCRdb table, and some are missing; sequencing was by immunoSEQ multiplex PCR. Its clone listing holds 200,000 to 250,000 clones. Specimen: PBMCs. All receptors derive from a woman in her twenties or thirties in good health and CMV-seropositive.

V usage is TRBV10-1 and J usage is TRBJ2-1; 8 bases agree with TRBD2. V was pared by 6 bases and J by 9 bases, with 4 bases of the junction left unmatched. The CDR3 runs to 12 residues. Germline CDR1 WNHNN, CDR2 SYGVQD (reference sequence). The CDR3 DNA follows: TGCGCCAGCAGCCCCGGGGGGGGTGAGCAGTTCTTC. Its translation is CASSPGGGEQFF.

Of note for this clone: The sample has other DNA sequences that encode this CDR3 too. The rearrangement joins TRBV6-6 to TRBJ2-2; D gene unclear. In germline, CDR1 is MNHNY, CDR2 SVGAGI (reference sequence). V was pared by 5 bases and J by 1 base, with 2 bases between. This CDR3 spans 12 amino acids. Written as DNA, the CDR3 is TGTGCCAGCAGTCAGAACACCGGGGAGCTGTTTTTT. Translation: CASSQNTGELFF.

The CDR3 DNA reads TGTGCCAGCACTGGCACAGATACGCAGTATTTT. Amino acid sequence: CASTGTDTQYF. J is TRBJ2-3 and V is TRBV5-4; D not certain. V was pared by 6 bases and J by 1 base, with 3 bases between. The CDR3 runs 11 residues. The germline V gene has CDR1 SGHNT and CDR2 YYREEE (reference sequence). Complete variable domain (other parts from reference TRBV5-4 and TRBJ2-3): ETGVTQSPTHLIKTRGQQVTLRCSSQSGHNTVSWYQQALGQGPQFIFQYYREEENGRGNFPPRFSGLQFPNYSSELNVNALELDDSALYLCASTGTDTQYFGPGTRLTVL.

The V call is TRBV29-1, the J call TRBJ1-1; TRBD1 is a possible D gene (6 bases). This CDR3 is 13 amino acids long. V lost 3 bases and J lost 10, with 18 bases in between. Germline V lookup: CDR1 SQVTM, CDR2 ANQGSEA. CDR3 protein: CSVEPGVGWAAFF. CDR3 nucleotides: TGCAGCGTTGAGCCAGGGGTAGGATGGGCAGCTTTCTTT.

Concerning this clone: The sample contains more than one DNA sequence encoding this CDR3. The CDR3 protein is CSARIAGEQFF. In DNA, the CDR3 is TGCAGTGCTAGAATTGCCGGTGAGCAGTTCTTC. The gene calls are TRBV20-1 and TRBJ2-1; D not certain. The CDR3 contains 11 residues. Germline V gives CDR1 DFQATT, CDR2 SNEGSKA (reference sequence). Trimming removed 2 bases at V and 9 bases at J, with 8 bases between.

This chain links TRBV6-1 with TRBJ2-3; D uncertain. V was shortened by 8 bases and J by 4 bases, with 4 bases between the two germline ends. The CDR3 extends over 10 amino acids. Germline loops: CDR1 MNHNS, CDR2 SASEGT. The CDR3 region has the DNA TGTGCCAGCCGGGCAGATACGCAGTATTTT. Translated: CASRADTQYF.

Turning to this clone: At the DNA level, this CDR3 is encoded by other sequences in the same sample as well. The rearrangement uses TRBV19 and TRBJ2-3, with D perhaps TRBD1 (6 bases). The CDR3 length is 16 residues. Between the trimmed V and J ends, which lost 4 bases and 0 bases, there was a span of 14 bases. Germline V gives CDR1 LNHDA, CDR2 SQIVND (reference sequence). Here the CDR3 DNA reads TGTGCCAGTAGTAACTGGGACACCTCTAGCACAGATACGCAGTATTTT. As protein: CASSNWDTSSTDTQYF. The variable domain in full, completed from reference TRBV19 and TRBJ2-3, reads DGGITQSPKYLFRKEGQNVTLSCEQNLNHDAMYWYRQDPGQGLRLIYYSQIVNDFQKGDIAEGYSVSREKKESFPLTVTSAQKNPTAFYLCASSNWDTSSTDTQYFGPGTRLTVL.

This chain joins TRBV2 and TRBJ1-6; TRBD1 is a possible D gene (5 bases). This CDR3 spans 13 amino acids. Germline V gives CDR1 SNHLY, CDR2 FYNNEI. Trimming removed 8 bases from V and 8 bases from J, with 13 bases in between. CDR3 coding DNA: TGTGCCAGCCACGGGTGGGGCGATTCACCCCTCCACTTT. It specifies CASHGWGDSPLHF.

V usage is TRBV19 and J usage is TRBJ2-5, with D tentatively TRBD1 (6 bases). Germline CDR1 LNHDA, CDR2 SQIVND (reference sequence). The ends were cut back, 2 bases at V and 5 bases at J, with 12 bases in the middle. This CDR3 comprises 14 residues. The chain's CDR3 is CASSITGRWETQYF. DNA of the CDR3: TGTGCCAGTAGTATAACAGGGCGGTGGGAGACCCAGTACTTC.

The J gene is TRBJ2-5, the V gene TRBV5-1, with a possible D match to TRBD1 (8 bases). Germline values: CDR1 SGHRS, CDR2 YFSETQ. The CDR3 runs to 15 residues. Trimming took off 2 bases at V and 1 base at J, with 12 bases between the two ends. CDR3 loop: CASSLQGGFQETQYF. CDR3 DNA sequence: TGCGCCAGCAGCTTACAGGGGGGGTTCCAAGAGACCCAGTACTTC.

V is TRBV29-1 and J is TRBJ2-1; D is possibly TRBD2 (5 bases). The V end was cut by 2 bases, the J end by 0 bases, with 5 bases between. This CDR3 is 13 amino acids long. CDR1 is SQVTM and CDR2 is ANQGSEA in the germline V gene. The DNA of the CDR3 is TGCAGCGTTGAACGGGACTCCTACAATGAGCAGTTCTTC. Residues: CSVERDSYNEQFF.

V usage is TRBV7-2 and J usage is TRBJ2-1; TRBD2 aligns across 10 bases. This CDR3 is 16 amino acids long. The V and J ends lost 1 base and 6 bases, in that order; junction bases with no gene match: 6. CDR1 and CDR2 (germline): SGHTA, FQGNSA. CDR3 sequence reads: CASSLVATSGFNEQFF. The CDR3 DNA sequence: TGTGCCAGCAGCTTAGTGGCGACTAGCGGGTTCAATGAGCAGTTCTTC.

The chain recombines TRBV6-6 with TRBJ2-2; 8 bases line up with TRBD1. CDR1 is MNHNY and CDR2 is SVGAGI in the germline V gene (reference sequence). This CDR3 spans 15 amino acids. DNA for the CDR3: TGTGCAGCCTGGGACAGGCCGGGGAACACCGGGGAGCTGTTTTTT. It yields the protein CAAWDRPGNTGELFF.

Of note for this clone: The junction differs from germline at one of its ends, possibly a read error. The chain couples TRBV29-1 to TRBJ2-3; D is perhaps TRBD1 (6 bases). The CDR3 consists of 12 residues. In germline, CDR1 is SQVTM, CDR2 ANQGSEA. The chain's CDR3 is CSERQVTGTQYF. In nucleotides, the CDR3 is TGCAGCGAGAGACAGGTAACAGGTACGCAGTATTTT.

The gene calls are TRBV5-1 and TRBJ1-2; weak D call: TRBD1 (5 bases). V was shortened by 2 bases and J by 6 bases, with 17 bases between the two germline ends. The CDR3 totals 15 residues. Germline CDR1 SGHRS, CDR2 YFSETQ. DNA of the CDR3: TGCGCCAGCAGCTTTGGGGCGGTCTCACGGGATGGCTACACCTTC. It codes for CASSFGAVSRDGYTF.

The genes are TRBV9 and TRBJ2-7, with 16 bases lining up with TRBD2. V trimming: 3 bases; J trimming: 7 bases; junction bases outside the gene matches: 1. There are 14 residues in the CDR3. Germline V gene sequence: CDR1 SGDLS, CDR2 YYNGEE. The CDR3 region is CASSAGLAGGEQYF. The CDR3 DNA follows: TGTGCCAGCAGCGCGGGACTAGCGGGAGGGGAGCAGTACTTC. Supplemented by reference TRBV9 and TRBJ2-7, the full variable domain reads DSGVTQTPKHLITATGQRVTLRCSPRSGDLSVYWYQQSLDQGLQFLIQYYNGEERAKGNILERFSAQQFPDLHSELNLSSLELGDSALYFCASSAGLAGGEQYFGPGTRLTVT.

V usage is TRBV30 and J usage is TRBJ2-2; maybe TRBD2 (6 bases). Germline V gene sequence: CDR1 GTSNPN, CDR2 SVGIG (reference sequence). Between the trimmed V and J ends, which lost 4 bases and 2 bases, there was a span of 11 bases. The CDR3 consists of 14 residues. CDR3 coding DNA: TGTGCCTGGATTGGCGGGGTAAACACCGGGGAGCTGTTTTTT. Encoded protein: CAWIGGVNTGELFF.

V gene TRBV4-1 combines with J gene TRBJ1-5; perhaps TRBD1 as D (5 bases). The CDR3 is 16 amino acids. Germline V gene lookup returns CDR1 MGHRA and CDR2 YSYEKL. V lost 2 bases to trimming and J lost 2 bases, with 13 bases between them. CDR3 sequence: CASSQSNRTGNQPQHF. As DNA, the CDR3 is TGCGCCAGCAGCCAAAGTAACAGGACGGGCAATCAGCCCCAGCATTTT.

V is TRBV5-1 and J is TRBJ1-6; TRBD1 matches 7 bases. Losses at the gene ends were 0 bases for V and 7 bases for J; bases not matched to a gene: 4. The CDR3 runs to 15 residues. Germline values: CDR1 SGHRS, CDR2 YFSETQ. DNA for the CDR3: TGCGCCAGCAGCTTGGGGACAGGTGTGAATTCACCCCTCCACTTT. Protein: CASSLGTGVNSPLHF.

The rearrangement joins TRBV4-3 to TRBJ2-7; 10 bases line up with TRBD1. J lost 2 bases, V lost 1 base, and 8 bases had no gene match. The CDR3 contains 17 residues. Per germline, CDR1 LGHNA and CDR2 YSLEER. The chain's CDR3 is CASSQVYRDRGAYEQYF. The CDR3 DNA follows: TGCGCCAGCAGCCAAGTATACCGGGACAGGGGTGCCTACGAGCAGTACTTC.

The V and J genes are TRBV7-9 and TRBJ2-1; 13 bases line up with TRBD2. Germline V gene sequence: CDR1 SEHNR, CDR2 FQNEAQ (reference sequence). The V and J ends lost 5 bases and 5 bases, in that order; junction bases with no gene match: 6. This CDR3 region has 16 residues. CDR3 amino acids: CASSRLAGGRNNEQFF. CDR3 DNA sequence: TGTGCCAGCAGCCGACTAGCGGGGGGACGTAACAATGAGCAGTTCTTC. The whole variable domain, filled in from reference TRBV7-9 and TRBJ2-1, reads DTGVSQNPRHKITKRGQNVTFRCDPISEHNRLYWYRQTLGQGPEFLTYFQNEAQLEKSRLLSDRFSAERPKGSFSTLEIQRTEQGDSAMYLCASSRLAGGRNNEQFFGPGTRLTVL.

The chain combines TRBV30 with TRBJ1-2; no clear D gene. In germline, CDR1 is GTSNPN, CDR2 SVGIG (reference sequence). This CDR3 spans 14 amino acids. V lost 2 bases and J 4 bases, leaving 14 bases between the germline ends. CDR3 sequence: CAWSPRREGYGYTF. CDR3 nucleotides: TGTGCCTGGAGTCCGAGGAGGGAGGGCTATGGCTACACCTTC. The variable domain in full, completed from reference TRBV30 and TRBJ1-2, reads SQTIHQWPATLVQPVGSPLSLECTVEGTSNPNLYWYRQAAGRGLQLLFYSVGIGQISSEVPQNLSASRPQDRQFILSSKKLLLSDSGFYLCAWSPRREGYGYTFGSGTRLTVV.

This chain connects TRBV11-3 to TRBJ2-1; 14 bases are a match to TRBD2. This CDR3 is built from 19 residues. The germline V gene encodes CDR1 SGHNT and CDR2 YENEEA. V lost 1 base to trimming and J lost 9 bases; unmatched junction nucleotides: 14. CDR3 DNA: TGTGCCAGCAGCTTAGGCTTGACTAGCGGGGGGGCTGAAACCGGTGAGCAGTTCTTC. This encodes CASSLGLTSGGAETGEQFF.

CDR3 nucleotide sequence: TGTGCCAGCAGCTCTGGACTAGCGGGAGCCGGGGAGCTGTTTTTT. It is translated as CASSSGLAGAGELFF. The chain couples TRBV7-2 to TRBJ2-2; 13 positions match TRBD2. This CDR3 has 15 residues. Looked up from germline, CDR1 is SGHTA and CDR2 is FQGNSA. The V and J ends lost 4 bases and 6 bases, in that order; junction bases with no gene match: 2.